This T cell receptor (beta chain) was found in a study of blood T cell repertoires in COVID-19. Study context: Samples representing acute and convalescent COVID-19 were sourced from the United States, Italy and Spain. The analysed material was cDNA or gDNA that came from T cells, B-cell-depleted T cells, or PBMCs.

The CDR3 sequence is 16 residues long. Germline CDR1 is KGHDR and CDR2 is SFDVKD. V lost 4 bases to trimming and J lost 4 bases; unmatched junction nucleotides: 8. Per the study methods: The assay estimated nucleated cells by amplifying reference gene primers. Profiling relied on immunoSEQ multiplex PCR, and the TCRdb table lists in-frame clones only, not all of them. Clone size and the V and J calls come from that table; the DNA yielded D and trimming. The data hold under 200,000 clones, with approximately 80% observed a single time. The chain recombines TRBV24-1 with TRBJ2-2, with 7 nucleotides matching TRBD1. The material sequenced was peripheral blood. The sequence was collected from a woman of 80 years or more with active or convalescent COVID-19. The CDR3: CATSDPTRGSTGELFF. CDR3 in DNA: TGTGCCACCAGTGACCCGACCAGGGGGTCCACCGGGGAGCTGTTTTTT.